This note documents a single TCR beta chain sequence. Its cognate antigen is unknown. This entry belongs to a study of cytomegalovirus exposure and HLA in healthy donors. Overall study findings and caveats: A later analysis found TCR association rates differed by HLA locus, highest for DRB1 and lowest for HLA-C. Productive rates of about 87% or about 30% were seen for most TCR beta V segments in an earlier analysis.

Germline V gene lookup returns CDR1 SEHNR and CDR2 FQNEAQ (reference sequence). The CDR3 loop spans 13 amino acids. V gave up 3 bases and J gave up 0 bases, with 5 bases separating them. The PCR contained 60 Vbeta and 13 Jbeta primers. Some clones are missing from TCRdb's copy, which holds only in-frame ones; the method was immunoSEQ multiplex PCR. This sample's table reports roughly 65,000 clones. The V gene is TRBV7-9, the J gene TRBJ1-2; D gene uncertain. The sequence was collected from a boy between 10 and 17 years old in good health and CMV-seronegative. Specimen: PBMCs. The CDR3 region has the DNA TGTGCCAGCAGCTTCGGGGCTAACTATGGCTACACCTTC. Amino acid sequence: CASSFGANYGYTF.